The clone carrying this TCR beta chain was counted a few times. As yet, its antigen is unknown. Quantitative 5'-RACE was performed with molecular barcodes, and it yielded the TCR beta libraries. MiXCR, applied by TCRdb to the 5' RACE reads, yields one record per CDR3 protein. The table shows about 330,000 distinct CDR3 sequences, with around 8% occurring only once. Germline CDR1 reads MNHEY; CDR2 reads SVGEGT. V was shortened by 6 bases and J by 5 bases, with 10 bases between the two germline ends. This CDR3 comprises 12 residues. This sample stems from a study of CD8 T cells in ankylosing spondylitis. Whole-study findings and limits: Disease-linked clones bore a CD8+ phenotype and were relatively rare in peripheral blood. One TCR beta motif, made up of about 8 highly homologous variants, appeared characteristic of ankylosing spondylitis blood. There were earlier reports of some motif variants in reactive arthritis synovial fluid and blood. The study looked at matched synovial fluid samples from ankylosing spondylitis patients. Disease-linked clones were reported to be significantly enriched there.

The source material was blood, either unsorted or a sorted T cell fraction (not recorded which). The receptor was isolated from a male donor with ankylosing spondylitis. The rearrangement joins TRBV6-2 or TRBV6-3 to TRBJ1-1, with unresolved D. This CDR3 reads CASRQGRTEAFF. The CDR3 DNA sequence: TGTGCCAGCAGGCAAGGACGGACTGAAGCTTTCTTT.